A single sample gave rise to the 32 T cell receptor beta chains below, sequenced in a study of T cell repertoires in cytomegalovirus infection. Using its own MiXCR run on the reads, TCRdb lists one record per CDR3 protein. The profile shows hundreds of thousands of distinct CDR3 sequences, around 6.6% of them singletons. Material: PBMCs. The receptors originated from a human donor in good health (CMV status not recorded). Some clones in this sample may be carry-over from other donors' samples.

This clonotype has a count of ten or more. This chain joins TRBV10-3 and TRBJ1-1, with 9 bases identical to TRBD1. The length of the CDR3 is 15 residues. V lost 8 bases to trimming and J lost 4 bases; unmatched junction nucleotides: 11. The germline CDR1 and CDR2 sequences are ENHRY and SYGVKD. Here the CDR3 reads CAIGDTNRGPTEAFF. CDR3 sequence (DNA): TGTGCCATCGGAGATACCAACAGGGGGCCCACTGAAGCTTTCTTT.

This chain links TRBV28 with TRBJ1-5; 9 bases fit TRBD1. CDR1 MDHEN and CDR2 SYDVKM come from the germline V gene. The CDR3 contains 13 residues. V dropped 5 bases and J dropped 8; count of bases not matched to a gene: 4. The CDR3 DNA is TGTGCCAGCAGTACAGGGGGCGGCGAGCCCCAGCATTTT. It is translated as CASSTGGGEPQHF.

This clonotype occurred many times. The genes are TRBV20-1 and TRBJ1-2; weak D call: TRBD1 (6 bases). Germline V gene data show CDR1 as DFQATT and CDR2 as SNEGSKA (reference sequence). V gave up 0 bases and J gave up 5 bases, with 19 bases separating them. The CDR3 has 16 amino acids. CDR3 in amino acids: CSARDRGAPVGYGYTF. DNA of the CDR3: TGCAGTGCTAGAGATCGGGGGGCCCCGGTTGGGTATGGCTACACCTTC.

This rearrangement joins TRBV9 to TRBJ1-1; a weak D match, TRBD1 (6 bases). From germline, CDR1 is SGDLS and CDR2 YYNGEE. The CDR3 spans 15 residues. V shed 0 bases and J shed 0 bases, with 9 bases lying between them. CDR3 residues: CASSVGTGMNTEAFF. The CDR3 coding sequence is TGTGCCAGCAGCGTAGGAACAGGGATGAACACTGAAGCTTTCTTT.

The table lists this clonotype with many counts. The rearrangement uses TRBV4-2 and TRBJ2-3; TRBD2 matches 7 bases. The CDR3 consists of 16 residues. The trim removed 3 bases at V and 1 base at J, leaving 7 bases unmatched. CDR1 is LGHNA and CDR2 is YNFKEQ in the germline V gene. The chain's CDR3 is CASSQETSPRTDTQYF. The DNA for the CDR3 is TGTGCCAGCAGCCAGGAGACTAGCCCTCGCACAGATACGCAGTATTTT.

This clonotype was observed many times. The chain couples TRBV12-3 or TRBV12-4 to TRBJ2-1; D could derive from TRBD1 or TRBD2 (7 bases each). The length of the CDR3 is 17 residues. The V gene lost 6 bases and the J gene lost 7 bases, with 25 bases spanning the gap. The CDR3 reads CASSSQGVAGFGNEQFF. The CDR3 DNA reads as TGTGCCAGCAGCTCTCAGGGGGTAGCGGGTTTCGGAAATGAGCAGTTCTTC.

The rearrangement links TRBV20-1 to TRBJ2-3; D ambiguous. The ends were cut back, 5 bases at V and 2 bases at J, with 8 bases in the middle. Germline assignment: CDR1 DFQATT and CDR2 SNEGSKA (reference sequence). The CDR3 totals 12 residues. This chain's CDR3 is CSAGPITDTQYF. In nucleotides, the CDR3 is TGCAGTGCTGGACCGATCACAGATACGCAGTATTTT.

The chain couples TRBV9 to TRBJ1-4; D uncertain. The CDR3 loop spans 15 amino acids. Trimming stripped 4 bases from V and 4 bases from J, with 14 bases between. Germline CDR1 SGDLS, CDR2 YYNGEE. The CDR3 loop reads CASSPSSGYNEKLFF. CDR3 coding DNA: TGTGCCAGCAGCCCGTCATCGGGGTATAATGAAAAACTGTTTTTT.

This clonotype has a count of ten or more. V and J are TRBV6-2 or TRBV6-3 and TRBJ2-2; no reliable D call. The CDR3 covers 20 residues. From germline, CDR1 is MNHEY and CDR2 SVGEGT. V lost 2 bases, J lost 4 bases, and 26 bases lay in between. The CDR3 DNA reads TGTGCCAGCAGTTACCCATCTGTAAGACCGGGTCTAAGCCCCACCGGGGAGCTGTTTTTT. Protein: CASSYPSVRPGLSPTGELFF.

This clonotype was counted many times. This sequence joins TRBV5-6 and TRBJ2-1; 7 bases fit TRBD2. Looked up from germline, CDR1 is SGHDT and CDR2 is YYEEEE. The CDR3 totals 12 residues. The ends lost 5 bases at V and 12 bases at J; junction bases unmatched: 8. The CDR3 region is CASRRAGYRQFF. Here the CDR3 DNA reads TGTGCCAGCAGAAGAGCGGGGTACCGGCAGTTCTTC.

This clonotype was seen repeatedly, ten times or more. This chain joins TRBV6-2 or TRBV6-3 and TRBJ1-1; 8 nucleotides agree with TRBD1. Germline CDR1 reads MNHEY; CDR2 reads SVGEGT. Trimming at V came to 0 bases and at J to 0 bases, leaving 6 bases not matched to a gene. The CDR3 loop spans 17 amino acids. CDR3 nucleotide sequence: TGTGCCAGCAGTTACTCCTATCGGGACAGGCTGAACACTGAAGCTTTCTTT. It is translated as CASSYSYRDRLNTEAFF.

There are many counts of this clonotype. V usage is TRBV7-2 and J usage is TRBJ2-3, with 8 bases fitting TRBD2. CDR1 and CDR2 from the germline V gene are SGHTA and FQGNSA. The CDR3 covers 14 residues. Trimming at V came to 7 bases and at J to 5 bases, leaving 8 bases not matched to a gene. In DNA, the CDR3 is TGTGCCAGCATATCGGGGGGGCAGGGAGATACGCAGTATTTT. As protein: CASISGGQGDTQYF.

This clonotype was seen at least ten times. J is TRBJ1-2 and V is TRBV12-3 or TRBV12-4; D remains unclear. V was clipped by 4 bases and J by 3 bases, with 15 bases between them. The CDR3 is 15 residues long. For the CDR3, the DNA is TGTGCCAGCAGTTCCCCCCAGAGGTTCCACTATGGCTACACCTTC. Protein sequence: CASSSPQRFHYGYTF.

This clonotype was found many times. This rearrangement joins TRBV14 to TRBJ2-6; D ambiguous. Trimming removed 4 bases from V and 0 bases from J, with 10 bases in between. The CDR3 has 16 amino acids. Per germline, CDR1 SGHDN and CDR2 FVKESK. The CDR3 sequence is CASSLLVGSGANVLTF. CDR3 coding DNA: TGTGCCAGCAGCCTTCTGGTTGGCTCTGGGGCCAACGTCCTGACTTTC.

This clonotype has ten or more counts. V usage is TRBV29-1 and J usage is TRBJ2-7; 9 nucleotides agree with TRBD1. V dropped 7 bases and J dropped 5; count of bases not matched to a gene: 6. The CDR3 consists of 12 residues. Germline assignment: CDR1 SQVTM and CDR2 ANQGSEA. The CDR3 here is CSAGTGIHEQYF. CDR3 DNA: TGCAGCGCTGGGACAGGGATCCACGAGCAGTACTTC.

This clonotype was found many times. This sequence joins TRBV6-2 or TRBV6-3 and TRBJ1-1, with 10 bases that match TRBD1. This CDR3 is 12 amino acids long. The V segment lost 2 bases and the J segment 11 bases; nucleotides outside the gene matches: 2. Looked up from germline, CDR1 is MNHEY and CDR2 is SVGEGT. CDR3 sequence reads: CASSYGQGDAFF. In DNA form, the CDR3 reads TGTGCCAGCAGTTACGGACAGGGGGATGCTTTCTTT.

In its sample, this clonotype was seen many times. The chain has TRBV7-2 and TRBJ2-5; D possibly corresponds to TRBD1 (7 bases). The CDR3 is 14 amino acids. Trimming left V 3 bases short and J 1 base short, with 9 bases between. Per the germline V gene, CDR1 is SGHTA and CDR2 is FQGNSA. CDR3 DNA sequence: TGTGCCAGCAGCTTGGAGGGGGCCCAAGAGACCCAGTACTTC. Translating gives CASSLEGAQETQYF.

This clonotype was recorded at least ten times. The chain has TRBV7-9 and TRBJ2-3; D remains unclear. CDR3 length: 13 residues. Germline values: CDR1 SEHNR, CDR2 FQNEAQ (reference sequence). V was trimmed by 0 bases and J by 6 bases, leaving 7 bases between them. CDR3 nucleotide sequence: TGTGCCAGCAGCTTAGCCCGGCTGGATACGCAGTATTTT. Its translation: CASSLARLDTQYF.

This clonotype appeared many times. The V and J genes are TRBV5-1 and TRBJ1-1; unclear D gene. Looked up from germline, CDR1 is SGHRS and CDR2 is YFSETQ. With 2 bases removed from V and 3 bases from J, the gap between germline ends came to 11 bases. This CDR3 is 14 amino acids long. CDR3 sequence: CASSFVGSDTEAFF. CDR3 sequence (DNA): TGCGCCAGCAGCTTTGTGGGGTCGGACACTGAAGCTTTCTTT.

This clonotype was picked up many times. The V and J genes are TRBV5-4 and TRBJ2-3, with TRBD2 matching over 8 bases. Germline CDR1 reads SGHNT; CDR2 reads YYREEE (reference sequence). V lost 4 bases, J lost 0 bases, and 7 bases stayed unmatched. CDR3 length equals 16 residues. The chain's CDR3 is CASSLRTSLSTDTQYF. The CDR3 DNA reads TGTGCCAGCAGCCTACGGACTAGCCTTAGCACAGATACGCAGTATTTT.

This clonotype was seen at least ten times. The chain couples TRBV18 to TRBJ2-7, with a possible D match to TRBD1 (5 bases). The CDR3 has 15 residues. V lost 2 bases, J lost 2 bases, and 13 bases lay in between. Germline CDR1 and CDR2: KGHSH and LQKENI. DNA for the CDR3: TGTGCCAGCTCACCAAACAGGACCCTACCCTACGAGCAGTACTTC. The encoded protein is CASSPNRTLPYEQYF.

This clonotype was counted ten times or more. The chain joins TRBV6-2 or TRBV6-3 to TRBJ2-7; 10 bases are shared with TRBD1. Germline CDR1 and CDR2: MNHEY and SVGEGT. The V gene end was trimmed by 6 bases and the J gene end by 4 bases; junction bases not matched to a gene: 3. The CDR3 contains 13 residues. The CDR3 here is CASRRTGGYEQYF. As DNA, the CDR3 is TGTGCCAGCAGACGGACAGGGGGGTACGAGCAGTACTTC.

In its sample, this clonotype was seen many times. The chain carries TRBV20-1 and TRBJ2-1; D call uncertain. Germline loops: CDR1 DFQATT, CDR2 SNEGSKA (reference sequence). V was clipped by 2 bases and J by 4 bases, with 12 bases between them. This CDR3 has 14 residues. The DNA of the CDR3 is TGCAGTGCTAGATTGGCGATTTTTTACAATGAGCAGTTCTTC. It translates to CSARLAIFYNEQFF.

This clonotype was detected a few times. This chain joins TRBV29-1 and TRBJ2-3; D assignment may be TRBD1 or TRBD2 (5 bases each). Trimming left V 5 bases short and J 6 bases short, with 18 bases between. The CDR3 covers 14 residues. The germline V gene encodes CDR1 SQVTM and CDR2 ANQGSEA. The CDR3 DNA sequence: TGCAGCGTTCGATTAACGGGGCGGTCGGATACGCAGTATTTT. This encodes CSVRLTGRSDTQYF.

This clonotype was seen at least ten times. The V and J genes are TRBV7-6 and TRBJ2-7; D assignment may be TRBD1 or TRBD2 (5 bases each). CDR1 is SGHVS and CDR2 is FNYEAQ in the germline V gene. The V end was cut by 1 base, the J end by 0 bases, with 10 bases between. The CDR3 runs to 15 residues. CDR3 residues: CASSLDGASSYEQYF. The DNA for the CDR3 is TGTGCCAGCAGCTTAGACGGGGCTAGCTCCTACGAGCAGTACTTC.

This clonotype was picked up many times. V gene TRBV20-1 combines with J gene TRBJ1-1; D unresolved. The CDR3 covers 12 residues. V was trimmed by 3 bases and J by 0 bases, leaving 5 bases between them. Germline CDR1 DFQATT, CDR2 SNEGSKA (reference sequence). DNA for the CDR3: TGCAGTGCTAGCAGGTTGAACACTGAAGCTTTCTTT. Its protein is CSASRLNTEAFF.

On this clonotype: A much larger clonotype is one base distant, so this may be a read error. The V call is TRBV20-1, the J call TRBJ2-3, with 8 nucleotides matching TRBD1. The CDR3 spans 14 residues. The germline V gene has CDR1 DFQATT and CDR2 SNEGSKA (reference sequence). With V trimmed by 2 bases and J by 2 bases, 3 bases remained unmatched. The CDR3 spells CSARPGQDTDTQYF. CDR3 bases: TGCAGTGCTAGACCGGGACAGGACACAGATACGCAGTATTTT.

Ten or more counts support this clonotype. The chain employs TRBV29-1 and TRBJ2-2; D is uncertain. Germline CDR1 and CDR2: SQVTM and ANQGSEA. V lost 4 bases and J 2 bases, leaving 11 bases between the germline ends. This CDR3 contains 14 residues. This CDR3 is CSVVGQVNTGELFF. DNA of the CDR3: TGCAGCGTTGTAGGTCAGGTCAACACCGGGGAGCTGTTTTTT.

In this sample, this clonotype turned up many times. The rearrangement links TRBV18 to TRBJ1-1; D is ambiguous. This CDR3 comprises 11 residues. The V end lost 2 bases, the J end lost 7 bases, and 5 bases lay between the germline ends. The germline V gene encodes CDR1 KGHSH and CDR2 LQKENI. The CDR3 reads CASSPRLEAFF. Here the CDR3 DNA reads TGTGCCAGCTCACCAAGACTTGAAGCTTTCTTT.

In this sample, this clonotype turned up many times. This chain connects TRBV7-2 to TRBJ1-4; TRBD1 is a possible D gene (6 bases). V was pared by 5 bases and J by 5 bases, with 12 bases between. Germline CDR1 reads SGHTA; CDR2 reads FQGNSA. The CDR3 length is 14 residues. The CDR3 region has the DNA TGTGCCAGCAGCCCCGGACAGCTAAATGAAAAACTGTTTTTT. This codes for CASSPGQLNEKLFF.

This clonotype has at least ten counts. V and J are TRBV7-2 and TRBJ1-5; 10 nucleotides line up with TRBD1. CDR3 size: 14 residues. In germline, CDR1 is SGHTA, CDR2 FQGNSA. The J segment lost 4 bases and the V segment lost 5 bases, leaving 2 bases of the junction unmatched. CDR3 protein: CASSPDRGNQPQHF. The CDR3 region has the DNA TGTGCCAGCAGCCCGGACAGGGGGAATCAGCCCCAGCATTTT. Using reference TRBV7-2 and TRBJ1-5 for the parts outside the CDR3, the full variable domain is GAGVSQSPSNKVTEKGKDVELRCDPISGHTALYWYRQSLGQGLEFLIYFQGNSAPDKSGLPSDRFSAERTGGSVSTLTIQRTQQEDSAVYLCASSPDRGNQPQHFGDGTRLSIL.

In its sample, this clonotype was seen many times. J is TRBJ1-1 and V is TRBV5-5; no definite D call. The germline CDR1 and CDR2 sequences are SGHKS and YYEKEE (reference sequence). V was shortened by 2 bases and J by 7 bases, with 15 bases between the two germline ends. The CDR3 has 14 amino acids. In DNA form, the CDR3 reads TGTGCCAGCAGCTTTGGTGGGATCCCCGGTGAAGCTTTCTTT. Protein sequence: CASSFGGIPGEAFF. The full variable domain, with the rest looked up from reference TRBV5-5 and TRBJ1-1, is DAGVTQSPTHLIKTRGQQVTLRCSPISGHKSVSWYQQVLGQGPQFIFQYYEKEERGRGNFPDRFSARQFPNYSSELNVNALLLGDSALYLCASSFGGIPGEAFFGQGTRLTVV.